This is a list of T cell receptor beta chains from one sample in a study of beta chain features in type 1 diabetes. The assay was immunoSEQ multiplex PCR, and TCRdb's table has in-frame clones only and misses some. Altogether about 620,000 clones are present, about a sixth being singletons, with the ten largest covering approximately 0.099%. Input material: naive CD4+ T cells from blood. The source is a man younger than 35 in good health. Each CDR3 is given with its conserved first and last residue. The D gene is left open where the match is weak. Size values are once, few and many counts, or a class for expanded clones, and some rows have none.

CDR3 DNA: TGTGCCAGCTCACCATGGCAGAGAAACACTGAAGCTTTCTTT
CDR3 protein: CASSPWQRNTEAFF
D gene: NA
clone size: NA
CDR3 length: 14
V gene: TRBV18
J gene: TRBJ1-1

CDR3 DNA: TGTGCCTGGAAAGGCCCCTCGACAGGGTACAATCAGCCCCAGCATTTT
CDR3 protein: CAWKGPSTGYNQPQHF
D gene: TRBD1
clone size: NA
CDR3 length: 16
V gene: TRBV30
J gene: TRBJ1-5

CDR3 DNA: TGTGCTAGCAGCTTGGACAGGGCGACCGGGGAGCTGTTTTTT
CDR3 protein: CASSLDRATGELFF
D gene: TRBD1
clone size: NA
CDR3 length: 14
V gene: TRBV7-7
J gene: TRBJ2-2

CDR3 DNA: TGTGCCAGTAGTATCTCAGGGCTAGGGACCGGGGAGCTGTTTTTT
CDR3 protein: CASSISGLGTGELFF
D gene: NA
clone size: few
CDR3 length: 15
V gene: TRBV19
J gene: TRBJ2-2

CDR3 DNA: TGTGCCACCAGCAGAGAACAGGTTGGCCGAAGCACTGAAGCTTTCTTT
CDR3 protein: CATSREQVGRSTEAFF
D gene: NA
clone size: few
CDR3 length: 16
V gene: TRBV15
J gene: TRBJ1-1

CDR3 DNA: TGTGCCAGCAGCTTACTTGGACAGCCCACCTACGAGCAGTACTTC
CDR3 protein: CASSLLGQPTYEQYF
D gene: NA
clone size: NA
CDR3 length: 15
V gene: TRBV7-9
J gene: TRBJ2-7

CDR3 DNA: TGCGCCAGCAGCCAAGAATTGAGGAGGTTTTCGGTCTATGGCTACACCTTC
CDR3 protein: CASSQELRRFSVYGYTF
D gene: NA
clone size: few
CDR3 length: 17
V gene: TRBV4-3
J gene: TRBJ1-2

CDR3 DNA: TGTGCCAGCTCACCCACAGGCGGTAATGGCTACAATGAGCAGTTCTTC
CDR3 protein: CASSPTGGNGYNEQFF
D gene: NA
clone size: few
CDR3 length: 16
V gene: TRBV18
J gene: TRBJ2-1

CDR3 DNA: TGTGCCAGCAGCCCGGGACAGCCCGGGGAGCTGTTTTTT
CDR3 protein: CASSPGQPGELFF
D gene: TRBD1
clone size: few
CDR3 length: 13
V gene: TRBV7-2
J gene: TRBJ2-2

CDR3 DNA: TGTGCCAGCAACCGCTCCGGACGGGGACGTCGCGCAGATACGCAGTATTTT
CDR3 protein: CASNRSGRGRRADTQYF
D gene: NA
clone size: NA
CDR3 length: 17
V gene: TRBV28
J gene: TRBJ2-3

CDR3 DNA: TGTGCCAGCAGCGCCTTCGGATCGGCTGGAAACACCATATATTTT
CDR3 protein: CASSAFGSAGNTIYF
D gene: NA
clone size: few
CDR3 length: 15
V gene: TRBV9
J gene: TRBJ1-3

CDR3 DNA: TGCGCCAGCAGCCAAGGCCTTGGCGGGGGGGCAAGGGATACGCAGTATTTT
CDR3 protein: CASSQGLGGGARDTQYF
D gene: TRBD2
clone size: NA
CDR3 length: 17
V gene: TRBV4-1
J gene: TRBJ2-3

CDR3 DNA: TGCGCCAGCAGCTTGGATACAGCGAAATATGAGCAGTTCTTC
CDR3 protein: CASSLDTAKYEQFF
D gene: NA
clone size: NA
CDR3 length: 14
V gene: TRBV5-1
J gene: TRBJ2-1

CDR3 DNA: TGTGCCAGCTCACCAAAGACAGGGGACACTGAAGCTTTCTTT
CDR3 protein: CASSPKTGDTEAFF
D gene: TRBD1
clone size: NA
CDR3 length: 14
V gene: TRBV18
J gene: TRBJ1-1

CDR3 DNA: TGTGCCAGTAGTGAGCCTAGGGGGCTGTTGAAGAATGAGCAGTTCTTC
CDR3 protein: CASSEPRGLLKNEQFF
D gene: TRBD1
clone size: NA
CDR3 length: 16
V gene: TRBV19
J gene: TRBJ2-1

CDR3 DNA: TGTGCCAGCACTCGACAAGAGACCCAGTACTTC
CDR3 protein: CASTRQETQYF
D gene: NA
clone size: NA
CDR3 length: 11
V gene: TRBV7-8
J gene: TRBJ2-5

CDR3 DNA: TGTGCCAGCAGCGGGGAGACCCAGTACTTC
CDR3 protein: CASSGETQYF
D gene: NA
clone size: few
CDR3 length: 10
V gene: TRBV7-9
J gene: TRBJ2-5

CDR3 DNA: TGTGCCAGCAGCTTGGCTACAGCCGGGGAGCTGTTTTTT
CDR3 protein: CASSLATAGELFF
D gene: NA
clone size: NA
CDR3 length: 13
V gene: TRBV7-3
J gene: TRBJ2-2

CDR3 DNA: TGTGCCAGCAGCGTAGTGGAAGCGGAGCGCACAGATACGCAGTATTTT
CDR3 protein: CASSVVEAERTDTQYF
D gene: NA
clone size: few
CDR3 length: 16
V gene: TRBV9
J gene: TRBJ2-3

CDR3 DNA: TGTGCCAGCAGGTTGGGACAGGGGACCTACGAGCAGTACTTC
CDR3 protein: CASRLGQGTYEQYF
D gene: TRBD1
clone size: few
CDR3 length: 14
V gene: TRBV6-5
J gene: TRBJ2-7

CDR3 DNA: TGTGCCAGCAGTTTATTTGGAGAGCAGTACTTC
CDR3 protein: CASSLFGEQYF
D gene: NA
clone size: few
CDR3 length: 11
V gene: TRBV28
J gene: TRBJ2-7

CDR3 DNA: TGTGCCAGCTCACCATATCTCCAGGCAACTAATGAAAAACTGTTTTTT
CDR3 protein: CASSPYLQATNEKLFF
D gene: NA
clone size: NA
CDR3 length: 16
V gene: TRBV18
J gene: TRBJ1-4

CDR3 DNA: TGTGCCAGCAGTGACAGGGAGTACGGGGAGCTGTTTTTT
CDR3 protein: CASSDREYGELFF
D gene: NA
clone size: few
CDR3 length: 13
V gene: TRBV2
J gene: TRBJ2-2

CDR3 DNA: TGTGCTAGTGGTACCGGGGGGGCCTCCTACAATGAGCAGTTCTTC
CDR3 protein: CASGTGGASYNEQFF
D gene: TRBD2
clone size: NA
CDR3 length: 15
V gene: TRBV12-5
J gene: TRBJ2-1

CDR3 DNA: TGTGCCAGCAGCGTAGCTGGTGGGGCTGGAAACACCATATATTTT
CDR3 protein: CASSVAGGAGNTIYF
D gene: NA
clone size: NA
CDR3 length: 15
V gene: TRBV9
J gene: TRBJ1-3

CDR3 DNA: TGTGCCAGCAGCCGAGGGCCCCAGACCCAGTACTTC
CDR3 protein: CASSRGPQTQYF
D gene: NA
clone size: once
CDR3 length: 12
V gene: TRBV14
J gene: TRBJ2-5